Described below is a single T cell receptor beta chain sequence and its context. This clonotype was seen only once. Its antigen is unknown. No base qualities exist here, and no much larger clone lies one base off it. A single read offers scant evidence. The library was prepared using 5' RACE. Data came from an Illumina HiSeq 2000. Template switching added a universal primer binding site, and the final cDNA carried a unique molecular identifier that allowed TCR cDNA molecules to be counted accurately. First-strand cDNA for TCR alpha and beta chains was synthesized from specific primers in the conserved constant-segment region. Each cDNA library was double barcoded, with a SMART-Mk sample barcode plus Illumina barcodes, to control for contamination. TruSeq adapter sequences and Illumina sample barcodes were added in two successive PCR steps. The TCR alpha and beta cDNA libraries were sequenced on the Illumina HiSeq platform using custom primers. On the authors' methods: MiGEC processed the raw reads to extract unique molecular identifiers, while MiXCR was used to determine the CDR3 positions. For each individual, recombination models were inferred using an EM algorithm with the repgenHMM and IGoR tools. Shared clonotype analysis was performed with the tcR package in R, normalizing sharing by the product of cloneset sizes. Out-of-frame nonproductive sequences were analyzed to study raw recombination free of thymic and clonal selection effects. TCRdb reworked the public reads: Q25 trimming with fastp, MiXCR clone assembly, productive beta chains retained. Entries that share a CDR3 protein sequence are merged under the most common genes and DNA. These V and J calls originate from TCRdb's pipeline instead of the authors' own analysis. The sample table contains approximately 94,000 distinct CDR3 sequences; only one count was recorded for around 5.5% of them. Of the sample, approximately 12% falls within the top ten clones.

All donors were healthy Caucasians. Miltenyi CD45RO+ enrichment and human naive T-cell isolation kits were used to isolate memory (CD45RO+) and naive T cells from PBMC. This record belongs to a study of identical twins (dated by TCRdb to the mid-2010s). Regarding the complete study: The study deep-sequenced TCR alpha and beta repertoires from monozygotic twins, unrelated adults of various ages and cord blood to test whether fetal clonotypes persist. Replicate twin experiments were performed at different times using different library preparation protocols to rule out contamination. Here is what the overall study found, with its caveats: Conclusions relied on cross-sectional statistical analysis, since the same donors could not be followed over many years. In monozygotic twins, out-of-frame TCR alpha sharing was systematically underestimated by recombination models, although the models agreed with sharing between unrelated individuals. The excess sharing between twins in beta out-of-frame sequences was weaker because fewer shared sequences reduced the signal-to-noise ratio. Compared with coincidental sharing between unrelated individuals, an excess of low generation-probability sequences was observed among out-of-frame TCR alpha sequences shared between twins. Fewer insertions were carried by abundant cord blood beta clonotypes, a similar but weaker trend appeared in young adult naive repertoires, and no such trend appeared in memory repertoires. Invariant T cells such as MAIT and iNKT could partly confound zero-insertion analyses, although diverse VJ usage argued against such confounding for most clonotypes.

Sequences SGHRS (CDR1) and YFSETQ (CDR2) are obtained from the germline V gene. The CDR3 runs 18 residues from the cysteine to the phenylalanine. The sequence is cut down to CDR3 DNA, 54 bases in frame from base 1. Trimming leaves V shorter by 2 bases and J shorter by 0 bases, with the junction holding 10 bases beyond the gene matches. This receptor was obtained from a woman aged 45-59 years in good health. The specimen was memory T cells sorted from blood. The cell subset or site tag for this specimen amounts to: CD45RO+ enriched T cells. Recombination linked TRBV5-1 to TRBJ2-1; the central 8 bases match TRBD1. The sequenced DNA is TGCGCCAGCAGCTTCACCGGGCAGGGGGCGAGCTCCTACAATGAGCAGTTCTTC. It translates as CASSFTGQGASSYNEQFF.